Listed below are T cell receptor beta chains from one sample, sequenced in a study of T-cell memory formation after mild COVID-19. Via MiXCR, TCRdb re-called the 5' RACE reads, giving one row per CDR3 protein. The sample has 150,000 to 200,000 distinct CDR3 sequences, 9.5% to 13% seen once. The sample taken for sequencing was PBMCs or a T cell subset sorted from them (not recorded which). These receptors were obtained from a man aged 18 to 30 who had mild COVID-19 (a few samples of this study predate the infection). Cell type and time point are not known. The CDR3 runs from the conserved cysteine through the conserved F or W. D genes are given only for firm matches. Some rows mark clone size as missing; the rest say once, few, many or name a class of expanded clone.

size: NA
J: TRBJ1-1
D: TRBD1
V: TRBV6-6
DNA: TGTGCCAGCACTCGGGGGGAGGGGGCCTCAGAGAACACTGAAGCTTTCTTT
CDR3: CASTRGEGASENTEAFF

size: few
J: TRBJ1-5
D: TRBD1
V: TRBV10-3
DNA: TGTGCCATCCGGGGACAGGAACACAATCAGCCCCAGCATTTT
CDR3: CAIRGQEHNQPQHF

size: NA
J: TRBJ1-1
D: NA
V: TRBV20-1
DNA: TGCAGTGCTGGGCGGGCGGAAACCGAAGCTTTCTTT
CDR3: CSAGRAETEAFF

size: few
J: TRBJ1-2
D: NA
V: TRBV7-9
DNA: TGTGCCAGCAGCTTGAGGGGGGGCAACTATGGCTACACCTTC
CDR3: CASSLRGGNYGYTF

size: few
J: TRBJ2-4
D: TRBD2
V: TRBV6-2/TRBV6-3
DNA: TGTGCCAGCAGTTACGATCGGAGCGGGGTAAACATTCAGTACTTC
CDR3: CASSYDRSGVNIQYF

size: few
J: TRBJ1-1
D: NA
V: TRBV4-3
DNA: TGCGCCAGCAGCCAAGAGCATTGGGCAGAAGCTTTCTTT
CDR3: CASSQEHWAEAFF

size: NA
J: TRBJ2-1
D: NA
V: TRBV7-3
DNA: TGTGCCAGCAGCTTCTCGGGACTCAACAATGAGCAGTTCTTC
CDR3: CASSFSGLNNEQFF

size: NA
J: TRBJ2-7
D: NA
V: TRBV14
DNA: TGTGCCAGCAGCCAAGGATACTTCTACGAGCAGTACTTC
CDR3: CASSQGYFYEQYF

size: many
J: TRBJ1-5
D: NA
V: TRBV20-1
DNA: TGCAGTGCTGGGGCAGGGGATCAGCCCCAGCATTTT
CDR3: CSAGAGDQPQHF

size: NA
J: TRBJ2-3
D: TRBD2
V: TRBV12-5
DNA: TGTGCTAGTGCCCAGACTAGCGGGGGTGGGGATACGCAGTATTTT
CDR3: CASAQTSGGGDTQYF

size: NA
J: TRBJ2-1
D: NA
V: TRBV6-5
DNA: TGTGCCAGCAGTTACTCGCCGCATTCTCTCTCCTACAATGAGCAGTTCTTC
CDR3: CASSYSPHSLSYNEQFF

size: NA
J: TRBJ2-5
D: NA
V: TRBV5-4
DNA: TGTGCCAGCAGCTCCCCTCTAGGGGGGCAAGAGACCCAGTACTTC
CDR3: CASSSPLGGQETQYF

size: NA
J: TRBJ1-6
D: NA
V: TRBV10-3
DNA: TGTGCCATCAAGTCCACAGACAATTCACCCCTCCACTTT
CDR3: CAIKSTDNSPLHF

size: NA
J: TRBJ1-2
D: NA
V: TRBV20-1
DNA: TGCAGTGCTAGAGATTTGGCGTCCGGCTACACCTTC
CDR3: CSARDLASGYTF